The source of this TCR beta chain is a study of cytomegalovirus exposure and HLA in healthy donors. 60 Vbeta and 13 Jbeta primers were used in PCR. TCRdb keeps only in-frame clones here, not all; method: immunoSEQ multiplex PCR. The sample carries 110,000 to 150,000 clones, roughly 74% recorded once. The clonotype originates from a woman aged 18 to 35 in good health and CMV-seropositive. The sequencing sample was made of PBMCs.

CDR3 loop: CASSVGTGGWETQYF. DNA of the CDR3: TGTGCCAGCAGCGTCGGGACAGGGGGCTGGGAGACCCAGTACTTC. This sequence joins TRBV6-5 and TRBJ2-5; 12 bases fit TRBD1. V shed 6 bases and J 5 bases; nucleotides not matched to a gene: 7. The germline V gene encodes CDR1 MNHEY and CDR2 SVGAGI. The CDR3 covers 15 residues.